A selection of T cell receptor beta chains follows, all from one sample in a study of cytomegalovirus exposure and HLA in healthy donors. The repertoire was sequenced with immunoSEQ multiplex PCR; TCRdb's copy has only in-frame clones and lacks some. The profile shows about 90,000 clones, 85% to 90% of them singletons. The sequenced sample consisted of PBMCs. The receptors here all came from a man between 18 and 29 years old in good health and CMV-seronegative. The CDR3 runs from the conserved cysteine through the conserved F or W. A D gene is named only where the DNA matches it firmly.

D,V,length,J,CDR3,DNA
TRBD2,TRBV4-1,16,TRBJ2-3,CASSQTLAGTTDTQYF,TGCGCCAGCAGCCAGACCTTAGCGGGGACCACAGATACGCAGTATTTT
.,TRBV7-2,14,TRBJ1-5,CASSLRGADQPQHF,TGTGCCAGCAGCTTACGGGGGGCCGATCAGCCCCAGCATTTT
TRBD1,TRBV5-5,14,TRBJ2-5,CASSWTGGGETQYF,TGTGCCAGCAGCTGGACAGGGGGCGGCGAGACCCAGTACTTC
TRBD2,TRBV7-6,15,TRBJ2-1,CASSLVAGANNEQFF,TGTGCCAGCAGCTTAGTAGCGGGAGCAAACAATGAGCAGTTCTTC
TRBD2,TRBV4-1,19,TRBJ2-3,CASSQDEGLASPFTDTQYF,TGCGCCAGCAGCCAAGATGAGGGACTAGCTTCGCCTTTCACAGATACGCAGTATTTT
.,TRBV11-2,17,TRBJ2-7,CASSLDEGVAFSYEQYF,TGTGCCAGCAGCTTAGATGAGGGCGTGGCATTCTCCTACGAGCAGTACTTC
TRBD2,TRBV5-4,16,TRBJ2-2,CASSLVAGGPTGELFF,TGTGCCAGCAGCTTGGTCGCGGGAGGTCCCACCGGGGAGCTGTTTTTT
.,TRBV6-1,12,TRBJ1-1,CASSDEVGGAFF,TGTGCCAGCAGTGATGAGGTCGGAGGGGCTTTCTTT
TRBD2,TRBV9,17,TRBJ2-2,CASSVRSGGRNAGELFF,TGTGCCAGCAGCGTAAGGTCCGGGGGGAGGAATGCCGGGGAGCTGTTTTTT
.,TRBV7-9,13,TRBJ2-7,CASSLGTSQSQYF,TGTGCCAGCAGCTTGGGGACATCTCAGTCGCAGTACTTC